This TCR beta chain was observed in a study of PD-L1 blockade in urothelial cancer. The protocol was immunoSEQ multiplex PCR, while the TCRdb copy is restricted to in-frame clones and leaves out a portion. The sample consists of around 40,000 clones, about a third of them appearing once. With V trimmed by 1 base and J by 10 bases, 9 bases remained unmatched. The CDR3 runs 13 residues. Germline-derived CDR1 and CDR2 are GTSNPN and SVGIG (reference sequence). The genes are TRBV30 and TRBJ1-1; 7 nucleotides match TRBD1. Sample: tumor tissue, taken before atezolizumab (anti-PD-L1) treatment. This sequence originates from a man in his 60s with urothelial cancer. CDR3 sequence reads: CAWSEDRVGSAFF. CDR3 bases: TGTGCCTGGAGTGAAGACAGGGTAGGGTCAGCTTTCTTT.